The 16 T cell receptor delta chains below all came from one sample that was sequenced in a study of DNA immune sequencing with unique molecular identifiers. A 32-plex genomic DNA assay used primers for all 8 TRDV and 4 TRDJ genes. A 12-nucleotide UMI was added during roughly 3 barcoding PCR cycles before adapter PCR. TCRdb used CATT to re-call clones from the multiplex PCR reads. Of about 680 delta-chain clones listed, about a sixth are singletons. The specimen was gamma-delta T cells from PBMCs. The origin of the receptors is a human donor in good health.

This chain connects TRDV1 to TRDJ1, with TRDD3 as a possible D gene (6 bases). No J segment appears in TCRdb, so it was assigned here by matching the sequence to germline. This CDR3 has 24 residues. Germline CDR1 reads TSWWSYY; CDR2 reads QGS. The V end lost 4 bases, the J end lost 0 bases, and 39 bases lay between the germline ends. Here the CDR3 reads CALGALKFLTVGVYDLLYTDKLIF. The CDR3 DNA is TGTGCTCTTGGGGCGCTCAAATTCCTTACCGTGGGGGTCTACGACCTCTTGTACACCGATAAACTCATCTTT.

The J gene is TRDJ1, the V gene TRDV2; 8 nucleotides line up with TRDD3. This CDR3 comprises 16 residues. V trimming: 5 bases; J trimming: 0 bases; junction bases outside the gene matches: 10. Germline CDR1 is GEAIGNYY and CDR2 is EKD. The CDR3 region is CACVPLTGGNTDKLIF. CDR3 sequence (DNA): TGTGCCTGTGTCCCCCTTACTGGGGGCAACACCGATAAACTCATCTTT.

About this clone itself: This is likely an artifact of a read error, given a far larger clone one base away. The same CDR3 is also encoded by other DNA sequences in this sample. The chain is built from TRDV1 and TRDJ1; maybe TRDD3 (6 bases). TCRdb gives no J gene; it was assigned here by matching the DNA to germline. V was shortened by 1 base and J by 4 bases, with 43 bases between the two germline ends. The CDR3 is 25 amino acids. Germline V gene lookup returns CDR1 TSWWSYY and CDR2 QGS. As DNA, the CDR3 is TGTGCTCTTGGGGAACCCAACCCATTCCCCCTCCTTTTTTCCTCCCAATGGATACTACTCGATAAACTCATCTTT. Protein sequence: CALGEPNPFPLLFSSQWILLDKLIF.

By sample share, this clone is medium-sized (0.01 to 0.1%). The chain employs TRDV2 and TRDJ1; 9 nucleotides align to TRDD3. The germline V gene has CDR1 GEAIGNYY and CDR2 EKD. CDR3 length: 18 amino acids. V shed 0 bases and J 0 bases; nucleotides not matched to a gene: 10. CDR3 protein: CACDTLLGETMYTDKLIF. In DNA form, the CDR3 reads TGTGCCTGTGACACCCTACTGGGGGAAACGATGTACACCGATAAACTCATCTTT.

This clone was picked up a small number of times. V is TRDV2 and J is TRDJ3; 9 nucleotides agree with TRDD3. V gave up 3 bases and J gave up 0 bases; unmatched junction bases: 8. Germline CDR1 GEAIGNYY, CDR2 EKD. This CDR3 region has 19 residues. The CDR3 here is CACDPAGDTSSWDTRQMFF. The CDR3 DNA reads TGTGCCTGTGACCCCGCGGGGGATACCTCCTCCTGGGACACCCGACAGATGTTTTTC.

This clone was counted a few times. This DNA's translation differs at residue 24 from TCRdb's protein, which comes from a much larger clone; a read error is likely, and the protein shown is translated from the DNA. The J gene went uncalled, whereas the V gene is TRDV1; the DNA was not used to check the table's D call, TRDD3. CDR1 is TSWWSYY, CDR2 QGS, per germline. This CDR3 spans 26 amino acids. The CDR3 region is CALGHGECLLLLATGGYKFSTDKHIF. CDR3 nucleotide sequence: TGTGCTCTTGGGCATGGAGAGTGCCTTCTTCTGCTAGCTACTGGGGGATACAAATTCTCCACCGATAAACACATCTTT.

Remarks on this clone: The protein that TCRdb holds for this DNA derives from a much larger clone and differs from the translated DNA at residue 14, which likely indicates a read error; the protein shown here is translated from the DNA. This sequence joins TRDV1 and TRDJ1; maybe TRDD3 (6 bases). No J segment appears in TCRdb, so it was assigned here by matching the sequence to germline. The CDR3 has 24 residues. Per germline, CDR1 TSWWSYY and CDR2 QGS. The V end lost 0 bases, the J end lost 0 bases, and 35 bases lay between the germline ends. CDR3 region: CALGELSRGHPLGYRGRYTDKLIF. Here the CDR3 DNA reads TGTGCTCTTGGGGAACTGTCTAGAGGTCACCCGCTGGGGTATCGAGGAAGGTACACCGATAAACTCATCTTT.

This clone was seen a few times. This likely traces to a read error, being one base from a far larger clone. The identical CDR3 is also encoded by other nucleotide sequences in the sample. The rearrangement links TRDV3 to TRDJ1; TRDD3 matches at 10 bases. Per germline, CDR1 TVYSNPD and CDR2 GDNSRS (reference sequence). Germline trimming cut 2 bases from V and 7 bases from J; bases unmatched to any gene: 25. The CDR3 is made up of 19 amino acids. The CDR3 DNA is TGTGCCTTTTCGGGACCAATGCTCTCTGGGGGATATGCCCTTGGTAAACTCATCTTT. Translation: CAFSGPMLSGGYALGKLIF.

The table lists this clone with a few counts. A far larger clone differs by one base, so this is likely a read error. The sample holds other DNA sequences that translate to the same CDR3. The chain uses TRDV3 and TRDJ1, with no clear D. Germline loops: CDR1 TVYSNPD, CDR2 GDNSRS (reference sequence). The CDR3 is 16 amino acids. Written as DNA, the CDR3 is TGTGCCTTTTTCGGCTTAGGCGGTGGGCTTGCCGATAAACTCATATTT. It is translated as CAFFGLGGGLADKLIF.

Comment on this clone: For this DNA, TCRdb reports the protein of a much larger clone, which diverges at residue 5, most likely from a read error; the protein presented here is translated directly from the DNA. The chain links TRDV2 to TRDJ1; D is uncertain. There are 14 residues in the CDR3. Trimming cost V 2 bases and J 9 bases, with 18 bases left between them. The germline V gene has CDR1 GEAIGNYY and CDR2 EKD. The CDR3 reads CACDNVEVRRELIF. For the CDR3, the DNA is TGTGCCTGTGACAATGTAGAGGTCAGGCGGGAACTCATCTTT.

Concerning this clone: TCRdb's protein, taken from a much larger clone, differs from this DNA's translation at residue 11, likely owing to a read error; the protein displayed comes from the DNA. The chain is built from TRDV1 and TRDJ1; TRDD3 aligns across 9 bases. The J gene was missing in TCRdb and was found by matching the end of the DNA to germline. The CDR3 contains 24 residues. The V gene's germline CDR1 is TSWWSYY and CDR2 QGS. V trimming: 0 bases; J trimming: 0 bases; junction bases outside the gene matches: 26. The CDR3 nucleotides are TGTGCTCTTGGGGAACTGTCTAGAGGTCACTCGCTGGGGGATCGAGGAAGGTACACCGATAAACTCATCTTT. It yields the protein CALGELSRGHSLGDRGRYTDKLIF.

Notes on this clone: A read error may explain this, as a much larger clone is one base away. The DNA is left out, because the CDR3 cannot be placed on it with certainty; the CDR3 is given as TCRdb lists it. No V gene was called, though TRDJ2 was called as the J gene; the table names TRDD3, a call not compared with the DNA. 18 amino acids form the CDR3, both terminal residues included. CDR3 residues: CACDTVALGACKTDKLIF.

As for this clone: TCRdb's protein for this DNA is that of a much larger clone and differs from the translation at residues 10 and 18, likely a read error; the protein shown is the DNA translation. The CDR3 is CAFSGPMLSVGYALGKLTF. The CDR3 coding sequence is TGTGCCTTTTCGGGACCAATGCTCTCTGTGGGATATGCCCTGGGTAAACTCACCTTT. This chain connects TRDV3 to TRDJ1; D might be TRDD3 (6 bases). The CDR3 is made up of 19 amino acids. Per germline, CDR1 TVYSNPD and CDR2 GDNSRS (reference sequence).

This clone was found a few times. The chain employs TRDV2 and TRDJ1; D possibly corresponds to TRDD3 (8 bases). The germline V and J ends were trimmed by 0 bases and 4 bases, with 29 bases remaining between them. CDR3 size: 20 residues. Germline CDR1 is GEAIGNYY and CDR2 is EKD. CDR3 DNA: TGTGCCTGTGACACCCTTCCTAGCGAAGGGGATACAAGGGTTGTCGATAAACTCATCTTT. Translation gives CACDTLPSEGDTRVVDKLIF.

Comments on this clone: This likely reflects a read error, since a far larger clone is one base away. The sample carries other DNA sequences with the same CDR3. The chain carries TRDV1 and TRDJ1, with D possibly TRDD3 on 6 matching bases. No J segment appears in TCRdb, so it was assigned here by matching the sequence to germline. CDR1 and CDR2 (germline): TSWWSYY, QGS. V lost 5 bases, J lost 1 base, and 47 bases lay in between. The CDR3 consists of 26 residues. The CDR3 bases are TGTGCTCTTGGGCATGGAGAGTGCCTTCTTCTGCTAGCTACTGGAGGATACAAATTCTCCACCGATAAACTCATCTTT. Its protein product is CALGHGECLLLLATGGYKFSTDKLIF.

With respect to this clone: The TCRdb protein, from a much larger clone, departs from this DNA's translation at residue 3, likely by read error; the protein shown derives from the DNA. CDR3 amino acids: CAHGHGECLLLLATGGYKFSTDKLIF. The CDR3 region has the DNA TGTGCTCATGGGCATGGAGAGTGCCTTCTTCTGCTAGCTACTGGGGGATACAAATTCTCCACCGATAAACTCATCTTT. The chain uses TRDV1 and TRDJ1; 12 bases agree with TRDD3. No J gene was available from TCRdb, and it was assigned here by a germline match of the DNA. The germline gives CDR1 TSWWSYY, CDR2 QGS. The CDR3 consists of 26 residues.